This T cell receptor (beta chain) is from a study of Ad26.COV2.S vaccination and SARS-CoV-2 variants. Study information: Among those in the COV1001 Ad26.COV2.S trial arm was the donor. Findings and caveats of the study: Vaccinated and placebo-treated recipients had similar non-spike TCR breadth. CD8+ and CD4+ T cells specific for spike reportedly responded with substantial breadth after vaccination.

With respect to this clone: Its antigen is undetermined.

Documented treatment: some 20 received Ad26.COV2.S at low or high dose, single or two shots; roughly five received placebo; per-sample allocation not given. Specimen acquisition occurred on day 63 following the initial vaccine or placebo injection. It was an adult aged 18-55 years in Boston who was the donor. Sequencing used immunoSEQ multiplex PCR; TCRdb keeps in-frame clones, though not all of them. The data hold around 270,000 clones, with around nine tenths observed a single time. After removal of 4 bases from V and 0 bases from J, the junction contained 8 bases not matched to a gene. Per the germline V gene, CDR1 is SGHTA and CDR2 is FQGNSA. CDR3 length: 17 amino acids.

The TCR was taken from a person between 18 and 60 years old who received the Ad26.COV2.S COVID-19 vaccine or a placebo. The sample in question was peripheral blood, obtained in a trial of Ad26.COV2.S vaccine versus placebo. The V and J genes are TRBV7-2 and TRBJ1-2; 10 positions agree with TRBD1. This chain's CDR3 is CASSYGQGGLPNYGYTF. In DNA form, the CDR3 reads TGTGCCAGCAGCTACGGACAGGGGGGCCTTCCTAACTATGGCTACACCTTC.